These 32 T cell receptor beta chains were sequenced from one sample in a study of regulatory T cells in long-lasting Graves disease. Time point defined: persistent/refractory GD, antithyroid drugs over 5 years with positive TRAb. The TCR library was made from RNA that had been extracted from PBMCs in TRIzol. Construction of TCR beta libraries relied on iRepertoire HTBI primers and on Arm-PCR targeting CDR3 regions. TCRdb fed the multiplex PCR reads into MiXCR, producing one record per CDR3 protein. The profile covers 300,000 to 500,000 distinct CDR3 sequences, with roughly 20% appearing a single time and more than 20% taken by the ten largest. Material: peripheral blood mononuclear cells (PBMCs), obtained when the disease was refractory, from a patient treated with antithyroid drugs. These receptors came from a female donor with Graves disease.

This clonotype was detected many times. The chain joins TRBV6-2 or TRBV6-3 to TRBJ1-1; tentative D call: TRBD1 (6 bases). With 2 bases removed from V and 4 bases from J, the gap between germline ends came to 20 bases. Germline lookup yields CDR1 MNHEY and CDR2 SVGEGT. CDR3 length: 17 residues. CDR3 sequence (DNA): TGTGCCAGCAGTTACACGAACAGGGTACGTTTCGGCACTGAAGCTTTCTTT. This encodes CASSYTNRVRFGTEAFF.

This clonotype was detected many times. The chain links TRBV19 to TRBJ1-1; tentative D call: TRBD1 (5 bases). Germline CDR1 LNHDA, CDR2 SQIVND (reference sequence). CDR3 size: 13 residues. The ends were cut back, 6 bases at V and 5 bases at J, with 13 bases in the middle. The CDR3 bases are TGTGCCAGTAGCGACAGCATCACAACTGAAGCTTTCTTT. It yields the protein CASSDSITTEAFF.

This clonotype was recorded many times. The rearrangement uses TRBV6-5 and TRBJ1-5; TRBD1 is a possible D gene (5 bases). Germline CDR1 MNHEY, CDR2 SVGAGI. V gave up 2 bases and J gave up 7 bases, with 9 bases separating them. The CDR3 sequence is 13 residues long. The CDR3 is CASSYQGNQPQHF. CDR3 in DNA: TGTGCCAGCAGTTACCAGGGAAACCAGCCCCAGCATTTT.

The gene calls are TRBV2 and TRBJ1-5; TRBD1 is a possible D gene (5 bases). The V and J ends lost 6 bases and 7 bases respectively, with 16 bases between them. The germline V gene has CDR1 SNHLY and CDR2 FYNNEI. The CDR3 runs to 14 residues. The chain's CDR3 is CASRPRGGDQPQHF. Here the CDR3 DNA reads TGTGCCAGCAGACCCCGGGGGGGGGACCAGCCCCAGCATTTT. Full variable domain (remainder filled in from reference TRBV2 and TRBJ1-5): EPEVTQTPSHQVTQMGQEVILRCVPISNHLYFYWYRQILGQKVEFLVSFYNNEISEKSEIFDDQFSVERPDGSNFTLKIRSTKLEDSAMYFCASRPRGGDQPQHFGDGTRLSIL.

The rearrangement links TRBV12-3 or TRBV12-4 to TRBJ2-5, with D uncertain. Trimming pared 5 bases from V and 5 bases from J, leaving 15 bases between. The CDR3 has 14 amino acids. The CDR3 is CASSPSETKETQYF. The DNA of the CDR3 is TGTGCCAGCAGTCCATCAGAAACCAAGGAGACCCAGTACTTC.

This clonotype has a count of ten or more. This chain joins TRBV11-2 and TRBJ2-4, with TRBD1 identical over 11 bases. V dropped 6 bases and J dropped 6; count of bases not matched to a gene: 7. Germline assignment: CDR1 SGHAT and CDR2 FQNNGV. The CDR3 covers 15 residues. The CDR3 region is CASSITGTGGNIQYF. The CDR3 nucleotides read TGTGCCAGCAGTATAACCGGGACAGGGGGAAACATTCAGTACTTC.

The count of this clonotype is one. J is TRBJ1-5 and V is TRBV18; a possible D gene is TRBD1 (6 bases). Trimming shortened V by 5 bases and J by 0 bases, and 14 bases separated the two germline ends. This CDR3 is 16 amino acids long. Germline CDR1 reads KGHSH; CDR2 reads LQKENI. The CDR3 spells CASSVQGLYSNQPQHF. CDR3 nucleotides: TGTGCCAGCTCAGTTCAGGGGCTTTATAGCAATCAGCCCCAGCATTTT.

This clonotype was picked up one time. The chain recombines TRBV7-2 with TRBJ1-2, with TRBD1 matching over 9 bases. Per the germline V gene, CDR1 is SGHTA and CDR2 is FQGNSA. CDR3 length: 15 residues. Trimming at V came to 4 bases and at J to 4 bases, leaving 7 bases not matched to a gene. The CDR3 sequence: CASSSAGTGTYGYTF. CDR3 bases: TGTGCCAGCAGCTCCGCCGGGACAGGGACCTATGGCTACACCTTC.

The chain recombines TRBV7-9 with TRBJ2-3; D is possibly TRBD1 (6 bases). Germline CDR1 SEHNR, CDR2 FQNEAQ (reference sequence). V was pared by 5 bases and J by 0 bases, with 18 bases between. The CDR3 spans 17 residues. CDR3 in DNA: TGTGCCAGCAGCAAAACCTTAGGGGGTTGGAGCACAGATACGCAGTATTTT. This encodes CASSKTLGGWSTDTQYF.

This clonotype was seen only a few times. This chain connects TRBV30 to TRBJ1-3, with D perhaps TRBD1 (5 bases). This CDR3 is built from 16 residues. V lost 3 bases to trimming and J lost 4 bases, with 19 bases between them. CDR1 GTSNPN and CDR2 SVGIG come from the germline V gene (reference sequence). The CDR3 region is CAWRGVEGSYGNTIYF. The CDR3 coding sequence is TGTGCCTGGAGGGGGGTAGAGGGGTCGTACGGAAACACCATATATTTT. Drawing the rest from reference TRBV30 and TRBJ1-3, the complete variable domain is SQTIHQWPATLVQPVGSPLSLECTVEGTSNPNLYWYRQAAGRGLQLLFYSVGIGQISSEVPQNLSASRPQDRQFILSSKKLLLSDSGFYLCAWRGVEGSYGNTIYFGEGSWLTVV.

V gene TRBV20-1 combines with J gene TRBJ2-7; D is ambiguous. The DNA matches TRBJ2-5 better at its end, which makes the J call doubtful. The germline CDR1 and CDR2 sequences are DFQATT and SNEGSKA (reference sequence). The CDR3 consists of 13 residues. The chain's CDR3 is CSARDPRVETQYF. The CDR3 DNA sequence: TGCAGTGCTAGAGATCCTAGGGTTGAGACCCAGTACTTC.

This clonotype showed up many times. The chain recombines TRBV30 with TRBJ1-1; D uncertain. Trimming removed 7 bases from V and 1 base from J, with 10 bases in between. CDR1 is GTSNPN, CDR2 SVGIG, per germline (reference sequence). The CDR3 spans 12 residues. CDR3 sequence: CAFSRENTEAFF. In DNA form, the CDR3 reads TGTGCCTTTTCGAGGGAGAACACTGAAGCTTTCTTT.

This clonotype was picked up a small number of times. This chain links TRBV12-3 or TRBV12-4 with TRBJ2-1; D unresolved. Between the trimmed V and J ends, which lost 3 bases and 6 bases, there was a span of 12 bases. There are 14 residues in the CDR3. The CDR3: CASSLDALLNEQFF. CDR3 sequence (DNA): TGTGCCAGCAGTTTGGACGCTCTTCTCAATGAGCAGTTCTTC.

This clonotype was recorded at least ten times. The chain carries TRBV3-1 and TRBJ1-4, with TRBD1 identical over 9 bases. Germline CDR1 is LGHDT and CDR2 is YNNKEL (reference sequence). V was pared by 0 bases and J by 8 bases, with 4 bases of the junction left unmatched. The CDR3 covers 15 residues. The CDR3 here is CASSQEGQGGEKLFF. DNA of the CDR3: TGTGCCAGCAGCCAAGAGGGACAGGGCGGAGAAAAACTGTTTTTT.

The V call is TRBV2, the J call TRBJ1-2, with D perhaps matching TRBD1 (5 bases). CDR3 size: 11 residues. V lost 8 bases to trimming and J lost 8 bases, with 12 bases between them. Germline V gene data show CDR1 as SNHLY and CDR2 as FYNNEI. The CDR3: CASRAGGGYTF. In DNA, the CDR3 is TGTGCCAGCCGTGCGGGGGGAGGCTACACCTTC.

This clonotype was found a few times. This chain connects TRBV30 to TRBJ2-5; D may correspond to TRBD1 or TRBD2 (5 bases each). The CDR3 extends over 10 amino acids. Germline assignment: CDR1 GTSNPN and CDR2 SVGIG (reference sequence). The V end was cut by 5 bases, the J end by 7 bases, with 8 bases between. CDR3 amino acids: CAWGGATQYF. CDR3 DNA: TGTGCCTGGGGGGGAGCGACCCAGTACTTC.

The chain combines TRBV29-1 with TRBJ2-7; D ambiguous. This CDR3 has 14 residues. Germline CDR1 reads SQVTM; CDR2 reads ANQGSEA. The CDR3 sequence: CNHRLAGYSYEQYF. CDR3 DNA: TGCAACCACCGGCTCGCAGGCTACTCCTACGAGCAGTACTTC.

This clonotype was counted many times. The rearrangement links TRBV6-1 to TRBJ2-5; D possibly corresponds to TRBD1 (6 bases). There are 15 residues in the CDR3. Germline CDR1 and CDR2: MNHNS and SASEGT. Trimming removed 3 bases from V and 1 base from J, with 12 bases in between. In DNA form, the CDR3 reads TGTGCCAGCAGTGACCCCACAGGGCCCCAAGAGACCCAGTACTTC. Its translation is CASSDPTGPQETQYF.

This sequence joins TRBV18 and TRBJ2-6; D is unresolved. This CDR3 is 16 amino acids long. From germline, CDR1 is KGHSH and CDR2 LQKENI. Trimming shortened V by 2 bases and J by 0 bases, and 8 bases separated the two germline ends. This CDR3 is CASSPTPPSGANVLTF. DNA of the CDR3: TGTGCCAGCTCACCAACCCCGCCCTCTGGGGCCAACGTCCTGACTTTC.

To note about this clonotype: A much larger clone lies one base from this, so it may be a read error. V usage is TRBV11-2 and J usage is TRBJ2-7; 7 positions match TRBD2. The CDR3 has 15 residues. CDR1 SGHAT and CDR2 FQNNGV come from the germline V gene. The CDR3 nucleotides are TGTGCCAGCAGCACCGGACTAGTAAGCTCCTACAAGCAGTACTTC. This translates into CASSTGLVSSYKQYF. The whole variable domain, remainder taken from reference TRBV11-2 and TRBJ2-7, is EAGVAQSPRYKIIEKRQSVAFWCNPISGHATLYWYQQILGQGPKLLIQFQNNGVVDDSQLPKDRFSAERLKGVDSTLKIQPAKLEDSAVYLCASSTGLVSSYKQYFGPGTRLTVT.

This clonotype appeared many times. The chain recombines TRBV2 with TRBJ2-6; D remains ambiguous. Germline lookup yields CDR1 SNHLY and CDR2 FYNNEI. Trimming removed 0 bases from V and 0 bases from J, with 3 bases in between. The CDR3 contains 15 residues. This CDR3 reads CASSEAHSGANVLTF. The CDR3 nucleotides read TGTGCCAGCAGTGAAGCTCACTCTGGGGCCAACGTCCTGACTTTC.

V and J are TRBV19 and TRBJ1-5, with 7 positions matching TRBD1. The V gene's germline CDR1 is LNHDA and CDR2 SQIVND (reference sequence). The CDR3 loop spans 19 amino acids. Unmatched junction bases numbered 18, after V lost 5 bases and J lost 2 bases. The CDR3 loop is CASSSTPGQRPFGNQPQHF. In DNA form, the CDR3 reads TGTGCCAGTAGTTCGACGCCGGGACAGCGGCCCTTTGGCAATCAGCCCCAGCATTTT.

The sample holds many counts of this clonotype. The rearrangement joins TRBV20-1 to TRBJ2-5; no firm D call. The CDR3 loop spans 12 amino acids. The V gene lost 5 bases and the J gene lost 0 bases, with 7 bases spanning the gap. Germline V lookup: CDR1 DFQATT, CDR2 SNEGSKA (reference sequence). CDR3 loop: CSAWKNQETQYF. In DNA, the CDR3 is TGCAGTGCTTGGAAGAACCAAGAGACCCAGTACTTC.

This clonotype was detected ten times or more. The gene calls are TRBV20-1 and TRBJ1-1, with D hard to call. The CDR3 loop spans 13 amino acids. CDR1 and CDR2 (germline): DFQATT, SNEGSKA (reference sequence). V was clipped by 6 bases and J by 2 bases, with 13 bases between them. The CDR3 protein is CSATEEINTEAFF. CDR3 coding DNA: TGCAGTGCAACCGAGGAAATAAACACTGAAGCTTTCTTT.

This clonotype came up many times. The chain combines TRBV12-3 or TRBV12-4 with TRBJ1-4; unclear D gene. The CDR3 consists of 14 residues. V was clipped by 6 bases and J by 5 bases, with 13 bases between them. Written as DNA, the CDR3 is TGTGCCAGCAGCCGACCGGTTACAAATGAAAAACTGTTTTTT. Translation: CASSRPVTNEKLFF.

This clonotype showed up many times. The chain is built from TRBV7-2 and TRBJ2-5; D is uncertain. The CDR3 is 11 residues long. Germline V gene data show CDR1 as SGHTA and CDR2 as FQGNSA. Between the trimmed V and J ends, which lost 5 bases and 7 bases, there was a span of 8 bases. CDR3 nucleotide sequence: TGTGCCAGCAGCCCAGTACGGACCCAGTACTTC. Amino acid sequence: CASSPVRTQYF. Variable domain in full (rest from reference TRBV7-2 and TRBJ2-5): GAGVSQSPSNKVTEKGKDVELRCDPISGHTALYWYRQSLGQGLEFLIYFQGNSAPDKSGLPSDRFSAERTGGSVSTLTIQRTQQEDSAVYLCASSPVRTQYFGPGTRLLVL.

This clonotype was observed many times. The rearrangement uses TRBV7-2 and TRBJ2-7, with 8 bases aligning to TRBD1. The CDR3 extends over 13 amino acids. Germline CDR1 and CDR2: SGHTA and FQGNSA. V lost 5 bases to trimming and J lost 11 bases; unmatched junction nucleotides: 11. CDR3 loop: CASSPKGQGAKYF. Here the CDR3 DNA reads TGTGCCAGCAGCCCTAAGGGGCAGGGGGCTAAGTACTTC. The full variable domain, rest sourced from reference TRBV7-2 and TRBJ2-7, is GAGVSQSPSNKVTEKGKDVELRCDPISGHTALYWYRQSLGQGLEFLIYFQGNSAPDKSGLPSDRFSAERTGGSVSTLTIQRTQQEDSAVYLCASSPKGQGAKYFGPGTRLTVT.

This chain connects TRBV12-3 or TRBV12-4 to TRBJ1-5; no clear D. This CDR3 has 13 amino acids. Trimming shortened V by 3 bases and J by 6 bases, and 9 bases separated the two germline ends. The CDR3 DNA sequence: TGTGCCAGCAGTTTTCGTAGTGGTCAGCCCCAGCATTTT. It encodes CASSFRSGQPQHF.

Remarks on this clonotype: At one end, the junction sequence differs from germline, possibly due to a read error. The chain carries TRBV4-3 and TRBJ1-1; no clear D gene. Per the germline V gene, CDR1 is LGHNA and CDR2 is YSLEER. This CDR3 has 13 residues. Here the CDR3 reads CASSQVRNSEAFF. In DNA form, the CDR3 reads TGCGCCAGCAGCCAAGTAAGAAACAGTGAAGCTTTCTTT.

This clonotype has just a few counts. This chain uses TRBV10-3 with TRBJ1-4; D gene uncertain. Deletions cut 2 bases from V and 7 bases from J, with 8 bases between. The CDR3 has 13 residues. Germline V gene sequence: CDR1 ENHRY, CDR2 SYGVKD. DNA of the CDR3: TGTGCCATCAGTGAGGAGCCGGGTGAAAAACTGTTTTTT. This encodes CAISEEPGEKLFF.

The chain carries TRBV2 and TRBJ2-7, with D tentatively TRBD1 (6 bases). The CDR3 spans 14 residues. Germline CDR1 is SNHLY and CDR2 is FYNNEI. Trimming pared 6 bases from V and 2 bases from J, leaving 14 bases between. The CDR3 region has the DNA TGTGCCAGCAGCGCGACCTCAGGGGCCTACGAGCAGTACTTC. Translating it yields CASSATSGAYEQYF.

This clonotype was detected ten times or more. This chain's CDR3 is CASSLGIGGSLTEAFF. The CDR3 DNA reads as TGTGCCAGCAGCCTAGGGATTGGGGGATCCCTCACTGAAGCTTTCTTT. This chain joins TRBV7-2 and TRBJ1-1, with D possibly being TRBD1 (5 bases). The CDR3 extends over 16 amino acids. V lost 5 bases, J lost 4 bases, and 20 bases lay in between. The germline V gene has CDR1 SGHTA and CDR2 FQGNSA. Complete variable domain (other parts from reference TRBV7-2 and TRBJ1-1): GAGVSQSPSNKVTEKGKDVELRCDPISGHTALYWYRQSLGQGLEFLIYFQGNSAPDKSGLPSDRFSAERTGGSVSTLTIQRTQQEDSAVYLCASSLGIGGSLTEAFFGQGTRLTVV.